These 5 T cell receptor beta chains were all obtained from the same sample, sequenced in a study of blood T cell repertoires in COVID-19. The protocol was immunoSEQ multiplex PCR, while the TCRdb copy is restricted to in-frame clones and leaves out a portion. Among about 53,000 clones listed, 90% to 95% were seen once. What was sequenced was peripheral blood. Source of these receptors: a human donor in a cohort sampled during active COVID-19.

J is TRBJ2-2 and V is TRBV3-1 (or the pseudogene TRBV3-2); a possible D gene is TRBD1 (5 bases). Germline loops: CDR1 LGHDT, CDR2 YNNKEL (reference sequence). CDR3 length: 16 amino acids. V was shortened by 0 bases and J by 5 bases, with 13 bases between the two germline ends. The DNA for the CDR3 is TGTGCCAGCAGCCAAGATCTGGGGCTGGGTACCGGGGAGCTGTTTTTT. This encodes CASSQDLGLGTGELFF.

The rearrangement joins TRBV12-5 to TRBJ2-5; 9 bases line up with TRBD1. V lost 0 bases and J lost 1; bases outside the gene matches: 18. The CDR3 covers 21 residues. From germline, CDR1 is LGHNT and CDR2 FRNRAP. Written as DNA, the CDR3 is TGTGCTAGTGGTTTGGTAAACCGGGACAGGGTAAGAGTTTCTGTCCAAGAGACCCAGTACTTC. The encoded protein is CASGLVNRDRVRVSVQETQYF. Using reference TRBV12-5 and TRBJ2-5 for the parts outside the CDR3, the full variable domain is DARVTQTPRHKVTEMGQEVTMRCQPILGHNTVFWYRQTMMQGLELLAYFRNRAPLDDSGMPKDRFSAEMPDATLATLKIQPSEPRDSAVYFCASGLVNRDRVRVSVQETQYFGPGTRLLVL.

This chain connects TRBV5-1 to TRBJ2-3, with D perhaps matching TRBD1 (6 bases). Germline V CDR1 and CDR2: SGHRS, YFSETQ. V was clipped by 3 bases and J by 3 bases, with 26 bases between them. The CDR3 consists of 19 residues. In nucleotides, the CDR3 is TGCGCCAGCAGCTGGGTTCAACAGGGAGAGATCGCGCAGACAGATACGCAGTATTTT. Residues: CASSWVQQGEIAQTDTQYF.

The V call is TRBV6-5, the J call TRBJ1-4; a weak D match, TRBD1 (5 bases). Germline CDR1 reads MNHEY; CDR2 reads SVGAGI. This CDR3 contains 15 residues. The V end lost 7 bases, the J end lost 1 base, and 13 bases lay between the germline ends. The CDR3 protein is CASKTNRRTNEKLFF. Here the CDR3 DNA reads TGTGCCAGCAAGACAAACAGGAGAACTAATGAAAAACTGTTTTTT.

The V call is TRBV30, the J call TRBJ1-2, with 9 bases fitting TRBD1. The germline CDR1 and CDR2 sequences are GTSNPN and SVGIG (reference sequence). With V trimmed by 2 bases and J by 6 bases, 7 bases remained unmatched. The CDR3 has 14 residues. CDR3: CAWSYRGHIDGYTF. In nucleotides, the CDR3 is TGTGCCTGGAGTTACAGGGGGCATATTGATGGCTACACCTTC.